A single sample gave rise to the 5 T cell receptor beta chains below, sequenced in a study of T and B cells in COVID-19 patients. Each TRB amplification used about 250-550 ng of genomic DNA from blood. BIOMED2 TRB-A/B primer pools were used in multiplex TRB PCR. One entry per CDR3 protein, called by TCRdb with MiXCR from the multiplex PCR reads. The sample holds fewer than 25,000 distinct CDR3 sequences, 25% to 35% seen once. The sample taken for sequencing was blood. These TCRs come from a human donor who had recovered from COVID-19.

This clonotype was counted a few times. The chain combines TRBV5-1 with TRBJ2-3, with TRBD1 matching 9 bases. Germline assignment: CDR1 SGHRS and CDR2 YFSETQ. The trim removed 0 bases at V and 0 bases at J, leaving 2 bases unmatched. The CDR3 is 16 residues long. The CDR3 DNA is TGCGCCAGCAGCTTGGGCGACAGGGGGAGCACAGATACGCAGTATTTT. This codes for CASSLGDRGSTDTQYF.

The chain's CDR3 is CASSPSSGRTNTGELFF. DNA for the CDR3: TGTGCCAGCTCACCATCTAGCGGGAGGACAAACACCGGGGAGCTGTTTTTT. This sequence joins TRBV18 and TRBJ2-2; 11 nucleotides match TRBD2. CDR1 is KGHSH and CDR2 is LQKENI in the germline V gene. Trimming cost V 2 bases and J 2 bases; bases outside gene matches: 4. The CDR3 loop spans 17 amino acids.

This clonotype occurred a few times. V gene TRBV15 combines with J gene TRBJ1-5; D not resolved. This CDR3 has 15 amino acids. The germline V gene has CDR1 LNHNV and CDR2 YYDKDF (reference sequence). V lost 0 bases, J lost 2 bases, and 8 bases lay in between. The CDR3 sequence is CATSRDRQRNQPQHF. DNA of the CDR3: TGTGCCACCAGCAGAGATAGACAACGCAATCAGCCCCAGCATTTT.

This clonotype was seen only once. Sequence at one end of the junction differs from germline and may be a read error. The rearrangement uses TRBV10-3 and TRBJ2-3, with 9 bases aligning to TRBD2. Germline CDR1 ENHRY, CDR2 SYGVKD. CDR3 length: 18 residues. CDR3 DNA sequence: TGCGCCAGCAGTGAGCCCGGACTAGCGACCCTGGGAACAGATACGCAGTATTTT. It codes for CASSEPGLATLGTDTQYF.

V usage is TRBV5-1 and J usage is TRBJ2-7; D uncertain. The CDR3 runs to 10 residues. The germline V and J ends were trimmed by 7 bases and 7 bases, with 9 bases remaining between them. Germline V CDR1 and CDR2: SGHRS, YFSETQ. CDR3 residues: CASPPKEQYF. CDR3 DNA: TGCGCCAGCCCCCCGAAGGAGCAGTACTTC.